These 19 T cell receptor beta chains originate from one sample sequenced in a study of radiation and T cells in renal cell carcinoma. As for time point: blood 4 weeks post-SBRT, at nephrectomy. Treatment defined: 15 Gy SBRT to primary tumor, nephrectomy 4 weeks later. Using immunoSEQ multiplex PCR, the repertoire was profiled, and TCRdb retains in-frame clones only, with some absent. The top ten clones hold 25% to 30% of a sample with approximately 40,000 clones, around four fifths of them seen once. The specimen was blood, collected from a patient whose treatment included radiotherapy and nephrectomy. The receptor set was obtained from a woman aged 70-85 years with renal cell carcinoma.

V gene TRBV5-6 combines with J gene TRBJ2-7, with D perhaps given as TRBD1 or TRBD2 (5 bases each). The V and J ends lost 3 bases and 1 base respectively, with 11 bases between them. This CDR3 is 14 amino acids long. The germline V gene has CDR1 SGHDT and CDR2 YYEEEE. The CDR3 DNA sequence: TGTGCCAGCAGCTGGGGGACCGGATCCTACGAGCAGTACTTC. Translating gives CASSWGTGSYEQYF.

The chain carries TRBV19 and TRBJ2-7, with TRBD1 identical over 7 bases. Germline CDR1 is LNHDA and CDR2 is SQIVND (reference sequence). This CDR3 has 15 amino acids. Trimming at V came to 4 bases and at J to 0 bases, leaving 6 bases not matched to a gene. DNA for the CDR3: TGTGCCAGTAGTACAACAGGGGTCAGCTCCTACGAGCAGTACTTC. This encodes CASSTTGVSSYEQYF.

CDR3 sequence: CASRPGTSGLAETQYF. In nucleotides, the CDR3 is TGTGCCAGCAGGCCCGGGACTAGCGGTTTGGCGGAGACCCAGTACTTC. The chain carries TRBV6-6 and TRBJ2-5; TRBD2 aligns across 11 bases. The CDR3 totals 16 residues. Germline CDR1 is MNHNY and CDR2 is SVGAGI (reference sequence). V was pared by 6 bases and J by 5 bases, with 11 bases of the junction left unmatched.

This chain links TRBV19 with TRBJ2-5, with 10 bases fitting TRBD2. J gave up 2 bases and V 4 bases, and 7 bases lay outside the gene matches. The CDR3 consists of 16 residues. Germline V lookup: CDR1 LNHDA, CDR2 SQIVND (reference sequence). CDR3 sequence: CASSRGLTSGQETQYF. The CDR3 DNA sequence: TGTGCCAGTAGTAGAGGGTTGACTAGCGGGCAAGAGACCCAGTACTTC.

V gene TRBV4-1 combines with J gene TRBJ1-4, with unresolved D. CDR3 length: 17 residues. Germline V CDR1 and CDR2: MGHRA, YSYEKL. V was trimmed by 2 bases and J by 4 bases, leaving 17 bases between them. The CDR3 bases are TGCGCCAGCAGCCAATTTTGGCGGAAGAAGGGTAATGAAAAACTGTTTTTT. Translation: CASSQFWRKKGNEKLFF.

In this sample, this clone turned up once. This chain uses TRBV7-9 with TRBJ2-7, with 12 positions matching TRBD2. This CDR3 comprises 14 residues. The V gene end was trimmed by 5 bases and the J gene end by 7 bases; junction bases not matched to a gene: 6. Germline assignment: CDR1 SEHNR and CDR2 FQNEAQ (reference sequence). CDR3 sequence reads: CASSPSGRAWEQYF. The CDR3 DNA is TGTGCCAGCAGCCCTAGCGGGAGGGCCTGGGAGCAGTACTTC. Looking up the rest from reference TRBV7-9 and TRBJ2-7 gives the full variable domain: DTGVSQNPRHKITKRGQNVTFRCDPISEHNRLYWYRQTLGQGPEFLTYFQNEAQLEKSRLLSDRFSAERPKGSFSTLEIQRTEQGDSAMYLCASSPSGRAWEQYFGPGTRLTVT.

J is TRBJ2-1 and V is TRBV10-3, with 10 bases matching TRBD1. The germline gives CDR1 ENHRY, CDR2 SYGVKD. The junction had 7 bases not matched to a gene; V was cut back by 6 bases and J by 5 bases. The CDR3 runs 15 residues. CDR3 sequence reads: CAIRPGTGAHNEQFF. The CDR3 nucleotides are TGTGCCATCAGACCTGGGACAGGGGCCCACAATGAGCAGTTCTTC.

This clone was observed a handful of times. This chain links TRBV10-2 with TRBJ1-5; D perhaps matches TRBD1 (5 bases). The length of the CDR3 is 14 residues. Germline V gene sequence: CDR1 WSHSY, CDR2 SAAADI. Between the trimmed V and J ends, which lost 5 bases and 6 bases, there was a span of 14 bases. The DNA for the CDR3 is TGCGCCAGCAGTTCCGACAGTAGACGTCAGCCCCAGCATTTT. Protein sequence: CASSSDSRRQPQHF.

The rearrangement uses TRBV6-5 and TRBJ2-1; 7 bases match TRBD1. V was clipped by 0 bases and J by 2 bases; unmatched bases: 4. The CDR3 sequence is 16 residues long. Germline V gives CDR1 MNHEY, CDR2 SVGAGI. This CDR3 reads CASSYSLGTAYNEQFF. CDR3 DNA: TGTGCCAGCAGTTACTCATTAGGGACAGCCTACAATGAGCAGTTCTTC.

The J gene is TRBJ1-1, the V gene TRBV5-4; TRBD1 matches at 9 bases. Trimming cost V 3 bases and J 3 bases; bases outside gene matches: 6. This CDR3 has 15 residues. CDR1 is SGHNT and CDR2 is YYREEE in the germline V gene (reference sequence). CDR3 sequence (DNA): TGTGCCAGCAGCTGGGGACAGGGCGGGCACACTGAAGCTTTCTTT. It specifies CASSWGQGGHTEAFF. The full variable domain, completed using reference TRBV5-4 and TRBJ1-1, is ETGVTQSPTHLIKTRGQQVTLRCSSQSGHNTVSWYQQALGQGPQFIFQYYREEENGRGNFPPRFSGLQFPNYSSELNVNALELDDSALYLCASSWGQGGHTEAFFGQGTRLTVV.

The chain has TRBV29-1 and TRBJ2-7; 9 bases line up with TRBD2. The CDR3 is 13 residues long. V dropped 5 bases and J dropped 10; count of bases not matched to a gene: 12. The germline V gene encodes CDR1 SQVTM and CDR2 ANQGSEA. The CDR3 protein is CSVLLAGGRDQYF. The DNA for the CDR3 is TGCAGCGTTTTACTCGCGGGGGGGCGGGACCAGTACTTC.

Comments on this clone: This CDR3 is also generated by other DNA sequences in the sample. The V call is TRBV7-8, the J call TRBJ2-7; D is perhaps TRBD1 (5 bases). The CDR3 is 13 amino acids. Deletions cut 1 base from V and 4 bases from J, with 8 bases between. Germline V lookup: CDR1 SGHVS, CDR2 FQNEAQ. CDR3 loop: CASSLGQIYEQYF. CDR3 nucleotide sequence: TGTGCCAGCAGCTTAGGACAGATATACGAGCAGTACTTC.

The genes are TRBV28 and TRBJ1-1; TRBD1 agrees at 12 bases. The CDR3 runs to 16 residues. Trimming at V came to 5 bases and at J to 0 bases, leaving 4 bases not matched to a gene. The V gene's germline CDR1 is MDHEN and CDR2 SYDVKM. CDR3 sequence reads: CASSGTGGKMNTEAFF. CDR3 in DNA: TGTGCCAGCAGTGGGACAGGGGGCAAGATGAACACTGAAGCTTTCTTT.

This clone was seen only a few times. The chain links TRBV19 to TRBJ1-1; the match to TRBD1 covers 8 bases. Germline CDR1 is LNHDA and CDR2 is SQIVND (reference sequence). The junction had 9 bases not matched to a gene; V was cut back by 1 base and J by 5 bases. The CDR3 contains 16 residues. CDR3 DNA: TGTGCCAGTAGTATAGGAAGGACAGGGATGGGGACTGAAGCTTTCTTT. Encoded protein: CASSIGRTGMGTEAFF.

The gene calls are TRBV7-8 and TRBJ1-5; D remains unclear. CDR3 length: 14 amino acids. The V end was cut by 5 bases, the J end by 0 bases, with 8 bases between. In germline, CDR1 is SGHVS, CDR2 FQNEAQ. As DNA, the CDR3 is TGTGCCAGCAGCCGACCAAATAGCAATCAGCCCCAGCATTTT. Its translation is CASSRPNSNQPQHF.

The chain employs TRBV6-5 and TRBJ2-2; 8 positions match TRBD1. The junction had 7 bases not matched to a gene; V was cut back by 4 bases and J by 3 bases. The CDR3 covers 16 residues. Germline values: CDR1 MNHEY, CDR2 SVGAGI. The CDR3 DNA reads TGTGCCAGCAGTTTGCAGGGGGCTCCTGACACCGGGGAGCTGTTTTTT. Protein sequence: CASSLQGAPDTGELFF.

This sequence joins TRBV6-5 and TRBJ2-3; 8 nucleotides line up with TRBD1. Trimming at V came to 6 bases and at J to 8 bases, leaving 13 bases not matched to a gene. CDR3 size: 15 residues. The germline V gene has CDR1 MNHEY and CDR2 SVGAGI. For the CDR3, the DNA is TGTGCCAGCAGGCCGGACAGGGTGGTGACGAGTACGCAGTATTTT. Amino acid sequence: CASRPDRVVTSTQYF.

This chain uses TRBV4-1 with TRBJ2-7; 8 nucleotides align to TRBD1. CDR3 length: 18 amino acids. In germline, CDR1 is MGHRA, CDR2 YSYEKL. V was pared by 2 bases and J by 5 bases, with 17 bases of the junction left unmatched. The CDR3 region has the DNA TGCGCCAGCAGCCAAAATATACCTTCTAGGACAGGGAGCCACGAGCAGTACTTC. Encoded protein: CASSQNIPSRTGSHEQYF.

J is TRBJ1-1 and V is TRBV5-5; TRBD1 agrees at 8 bases. CDR1 SGHKS and CDR2 YYEKEE come from the germline V gene (reference sequence). CDR3 length: 13 amino acids. The V and J ends lost 4 bases and 4 bases, in that order; junction bases with no gene match: 3. The CDR3 protein is CASSRQGTTEAFF. CDR3 sequence (DNA): TGTGCCAGCAGCCGACAGGGGACCACTGAAGCTTTCTTT. Complete variable domain (other parts from reference TRBV5-5 and TRBJ1-1): DAGVTQSPTHLIKTRGQQVTLRCSPISGHKSVSWYQQVLGQGPQFIFQYYEKEERGRGNFPDRFSARQFPNYSSELNVNALLLGDSALYLCASSRQGTTEAFFGQGTRLTVV.